The 2 T cell receptor beta chains given below trace back to one sample, sequenced in a study of T-cell reconstitution after alpha-beta-depleted transplantation in children. Unique molecular identifiers were built into the TCRbeta library. Each CDR3 protein gets one entry after TCRdb re-called the PCR reads with MiXCR. The sample includes 350,000 to 450,000 distinct CDR3 sequences, 10% to 15% seen only once; the top ten take over 3.5%. This sample comprised PBMCs, obtained from the stem cell graft. The origin of the receptors is a human donor who donated a stem cell graft to a child with Fanconi anemia.

A few counts support this clonotype. CDR3 protein: CASSRSPHQPQHF. In DNA, the CDR3 is TGTGCCAGCAGTCGCTCCCCTCATCAGCCCCAGCATTTT. This chain uses TRBV12-3 or TRBV12-4 with TRBJ1-5; D call uncertain. Trimming pared 5 bases from V and 5 bases from J, leaving 10 bases between. This CDR3 contains 13 residues.

The J gene is TRBJ1-4, the V gene TRBV5-1; D uncertain. The CDR3 has 15 residues. Trimming pared 4 bases from V and 0 bases from J, leaving 10 bases between. Germline CDR1 and CDR2: SGHRS and YFSETQ. CDR3 amino acids: CASSPGSSTNEKLFF. CDR3 nucleotide sequence: TGCGCCAGCAGCCCGGGGTCCTCAACTAATGAAAAACTGTTTTTT.